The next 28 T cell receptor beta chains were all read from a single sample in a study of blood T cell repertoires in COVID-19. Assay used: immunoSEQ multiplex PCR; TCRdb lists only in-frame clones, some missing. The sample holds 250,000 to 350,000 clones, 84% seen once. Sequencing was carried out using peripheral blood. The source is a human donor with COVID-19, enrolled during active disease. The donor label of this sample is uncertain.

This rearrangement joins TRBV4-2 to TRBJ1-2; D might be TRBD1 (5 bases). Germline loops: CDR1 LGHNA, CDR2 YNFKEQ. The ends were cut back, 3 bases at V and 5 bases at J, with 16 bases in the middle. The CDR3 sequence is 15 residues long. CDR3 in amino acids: CASSQGNGGLYGYTF. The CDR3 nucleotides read TGTGCCAGCAGCCAGGGTAACGGGGGTCTATATGGCTACACCTTC.

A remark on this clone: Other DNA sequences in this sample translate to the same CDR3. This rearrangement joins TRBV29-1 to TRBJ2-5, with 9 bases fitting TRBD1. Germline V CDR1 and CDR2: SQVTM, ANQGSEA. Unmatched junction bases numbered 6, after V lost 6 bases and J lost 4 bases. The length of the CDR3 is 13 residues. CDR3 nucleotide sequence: TGCAGCGTATCGACAGGGGGAGGAGAGACCCAGTACTTC. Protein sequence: CSVSTGGGETQYF. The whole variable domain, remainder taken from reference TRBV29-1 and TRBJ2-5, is SAVISQKPSRDICQRGTSLTIQCQVDSQVTMMFWYRQQPGQSLTLIATANQGSEATYESGFVIDKFPISRPNLTFSTLTVSNMSPEDSSIYLCSVSTGGGETQYFGPGTRLLVL.

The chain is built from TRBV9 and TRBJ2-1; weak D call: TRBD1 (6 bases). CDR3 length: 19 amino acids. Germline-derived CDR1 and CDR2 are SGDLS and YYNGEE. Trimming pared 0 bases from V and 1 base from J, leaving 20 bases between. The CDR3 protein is CASSVEGRTAKKSYNEQFF. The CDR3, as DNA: TGTGCCAGCAGCGTAGAAGGTCGGACAGCTAAGAAATCCTACAATGAGCAGTTCTTC.

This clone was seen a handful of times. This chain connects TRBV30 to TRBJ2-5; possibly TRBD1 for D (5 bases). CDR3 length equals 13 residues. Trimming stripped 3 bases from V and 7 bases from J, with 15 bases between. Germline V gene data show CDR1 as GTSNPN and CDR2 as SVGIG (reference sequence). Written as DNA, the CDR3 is TGTGCCTGGAGCCCAGGGTCCTCCGGGACCCAGTACTTC. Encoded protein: CAWSPGSSGTQYF.

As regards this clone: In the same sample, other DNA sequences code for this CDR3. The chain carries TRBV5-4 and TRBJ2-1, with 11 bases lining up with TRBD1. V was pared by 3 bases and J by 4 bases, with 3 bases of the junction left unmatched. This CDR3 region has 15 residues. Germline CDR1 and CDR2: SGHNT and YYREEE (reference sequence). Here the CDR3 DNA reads TGTGCCAGCAGCTCCGGGACAGGGGGATACAATGAGCAGTTCTTC. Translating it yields CASSSGTGGYNEQFF.

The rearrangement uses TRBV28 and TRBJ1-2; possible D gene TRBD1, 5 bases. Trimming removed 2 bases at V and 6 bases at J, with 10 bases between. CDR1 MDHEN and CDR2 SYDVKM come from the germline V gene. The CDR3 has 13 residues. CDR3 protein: CASSLPREDGYTF. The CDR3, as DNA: TGTGCCAGCAGTTTACCCAGGGAGGATGGCTACACCTTC.

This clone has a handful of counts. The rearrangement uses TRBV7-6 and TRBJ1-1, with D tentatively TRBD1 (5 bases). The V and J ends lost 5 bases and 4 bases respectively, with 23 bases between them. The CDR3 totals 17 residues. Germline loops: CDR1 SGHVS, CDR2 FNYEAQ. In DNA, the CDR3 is TGTGCCAGCAGCCCCCGGGGAGGGGACCCGAGGGGCACTGAAGCTTTCTTT. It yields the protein CASSPRGGDPRGTEAFF.

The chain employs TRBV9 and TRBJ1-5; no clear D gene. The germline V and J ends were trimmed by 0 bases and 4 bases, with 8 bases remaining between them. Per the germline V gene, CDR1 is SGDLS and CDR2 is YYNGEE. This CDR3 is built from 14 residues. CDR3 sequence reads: CASSVGAANQPQHF. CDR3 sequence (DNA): TGTGCCAGCAGCGTAGGGGCAGCAAATCAGCCCCAGCATTTT.

The CDR3 spells CASSSSGGSTYEQYF. The CDR3 DNA reads as TGTGCCAGCAGTTCCTCAGGGGGATCGACCTACGAGCAGTACTTC. The J gene is TRBJ2-7, the V gene TRBV28, with 7 nucleotides matching TRBD1. The length of the CDR3 is 15 residues. V lost 4 bases to trimming and J lost 2 bases; unmatched junction nucleotides: 8. The germline V gene encodes CDR1 MDHEN and CDR2 SYDVKM.

The CDR3 reads CASSTPLGGNTEAFF. The CDR3, as DNA: TGTGCCAGCAGCACGCCCCTGGGGGGGAACACTGAAGCTTTCTTT. The rearrangement uses TRBV5-5 and TRBJ1-1; possibly TRBD1 for D (5 bases). The CDR3 is made up of 15 amino acids. Germline CDR1 is SGHKS and CDR2 is YYEKEE (reference sequence). Trimming cost V 4 bases and J 1 base, with 14 bases left between them.

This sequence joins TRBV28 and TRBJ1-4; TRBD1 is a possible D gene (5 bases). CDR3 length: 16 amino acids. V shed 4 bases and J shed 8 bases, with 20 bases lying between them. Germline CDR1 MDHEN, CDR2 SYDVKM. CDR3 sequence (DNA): TGTGCCAGCAGTTCCCCCCTGGCAGGGCTTGACGAAAAACTGTTTTTT. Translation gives CASSSPLAGLDEKLFF.

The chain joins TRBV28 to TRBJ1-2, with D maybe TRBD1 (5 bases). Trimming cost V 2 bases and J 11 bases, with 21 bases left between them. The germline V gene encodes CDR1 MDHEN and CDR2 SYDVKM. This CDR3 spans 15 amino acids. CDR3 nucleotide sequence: TGTGCCAGCAGTTTAACGGGGGACTACCTAATAAGGTACACCTTC. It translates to CASSLTGDYLIRYTF.

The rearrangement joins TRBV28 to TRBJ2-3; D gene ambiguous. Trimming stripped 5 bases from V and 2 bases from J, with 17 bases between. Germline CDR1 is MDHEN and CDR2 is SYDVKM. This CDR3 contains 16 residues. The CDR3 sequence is CASSPAGFRYTDTQYF. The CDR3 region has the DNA TGTGCCAGCAGTCCCGCCGGGTTTCGTTACACAGATACGCAGTATTTT.

The CDR3 loop is CASSAGQGEGEKLFF. For the CDR3, the DNA is TGTGCCAGCAGCGCGGGACAGGGTGAAGGGGAAAAACTGTTTTTT. The chain combines TRBV5-5 with TRBJ1-4; 9 bases fit TRBD1. The CDR3 spans 15 residues. Trimming at V came to 4 bases and at J to 8 bases, leaving 9 bases not matched to a gene. Germline assignment: CDR1 SGHKS and CDR2 YYEKEE (reference sequence).

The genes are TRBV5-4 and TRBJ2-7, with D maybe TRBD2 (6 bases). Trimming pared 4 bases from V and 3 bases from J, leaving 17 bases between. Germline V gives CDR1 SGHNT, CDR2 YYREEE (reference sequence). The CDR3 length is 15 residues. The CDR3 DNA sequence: TGTGCCAGCAGCCCAGACGCGGGGAGCGTCTACGAGCAGTACTTC. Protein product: CASSPDAGSVYEQYF. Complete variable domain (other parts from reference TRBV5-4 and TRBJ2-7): ETGVTQSPTHLIKTRGQQVTLRCSSQSGHNTVSWYQQALGQGPQFIFQYYREEENGRGNFPPRFSGLQFPNYSSELNVNALELDDSALYLCASSPDAGSVYEQYFGPGTRLTVT.

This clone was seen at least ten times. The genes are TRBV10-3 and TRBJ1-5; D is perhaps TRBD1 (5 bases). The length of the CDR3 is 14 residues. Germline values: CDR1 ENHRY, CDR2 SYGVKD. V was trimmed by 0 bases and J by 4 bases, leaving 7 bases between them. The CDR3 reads CAISESTANQPQHF. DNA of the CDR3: TGTGCCATCAGTGAGTCGACAGCTAATCAGCCCCAGCATTTT.

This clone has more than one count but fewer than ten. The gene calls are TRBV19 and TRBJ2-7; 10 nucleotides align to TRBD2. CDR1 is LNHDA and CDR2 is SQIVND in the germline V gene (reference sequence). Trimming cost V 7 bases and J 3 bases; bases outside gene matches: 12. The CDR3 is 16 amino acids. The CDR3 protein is CASTPGRTSGYYEQYF. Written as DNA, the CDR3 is TGTGCCAGTACCCCTGGCCGGACTAGCGGTTACTACGAGCAGTACTTC.

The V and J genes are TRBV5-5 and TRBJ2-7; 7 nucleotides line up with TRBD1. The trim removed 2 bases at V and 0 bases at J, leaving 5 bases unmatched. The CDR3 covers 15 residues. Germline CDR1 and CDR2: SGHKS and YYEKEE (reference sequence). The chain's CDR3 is CASSFTGTDSYEQYF. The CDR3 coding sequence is TGTGCCAGCAGCTTTACCGGGACAGACTCCTACGAGCAGTACTTC.

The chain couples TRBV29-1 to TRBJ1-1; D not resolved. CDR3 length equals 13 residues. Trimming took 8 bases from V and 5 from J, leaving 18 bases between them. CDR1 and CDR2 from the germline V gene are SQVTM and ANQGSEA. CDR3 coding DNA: TGCAGCTCTAGTAAGGGAGTGGGGACTGAAGCTTTCTTT. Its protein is CSSSKGVGTEAFF.

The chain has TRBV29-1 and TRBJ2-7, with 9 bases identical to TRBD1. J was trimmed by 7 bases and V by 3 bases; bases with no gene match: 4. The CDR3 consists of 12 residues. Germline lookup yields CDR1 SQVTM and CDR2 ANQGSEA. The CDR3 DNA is TGCAGCGTTGAGGAGACAGGGGGTGAGCAGTACTTC. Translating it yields CSVEETGGEQYF.

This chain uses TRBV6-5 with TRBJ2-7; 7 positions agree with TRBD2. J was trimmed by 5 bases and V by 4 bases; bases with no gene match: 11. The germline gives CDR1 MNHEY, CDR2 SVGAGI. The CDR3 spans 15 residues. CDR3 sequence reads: CASSSWGGSENEQYF. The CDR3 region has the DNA TGTGCCAGCAGTTCCTGGGGAGGGTCCGAAAACGAGCAGTACTTC.

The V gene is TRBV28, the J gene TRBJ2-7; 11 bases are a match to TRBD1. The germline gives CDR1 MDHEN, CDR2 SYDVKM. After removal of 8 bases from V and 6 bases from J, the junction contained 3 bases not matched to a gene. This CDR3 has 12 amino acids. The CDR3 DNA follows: TGTGCCAGCCGGACAGGGGGCGTCGAGCAGTACTTC. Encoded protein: CASRTGGVEQYF.

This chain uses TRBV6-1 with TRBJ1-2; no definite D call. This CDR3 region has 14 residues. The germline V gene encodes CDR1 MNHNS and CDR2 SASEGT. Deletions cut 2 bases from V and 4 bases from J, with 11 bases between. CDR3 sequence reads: CASSEYGGSYGYTF. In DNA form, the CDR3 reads TGTGCCAGCAGTGAATACGGAGGAAGCTATGGCTACACCTTC.

Here the CDR3 DNA reads TGTGCCAGCAGCGCCCTGACTTCCTCTACACTAGATACGCAGTATTTT. Amino acid sequence: CASSALTSSTLDTQYF. The J gene is TRBJ2-3, the V gene TRBV9; D is uncertain. CDR3 size: 16 residues. V lost 3 bases and J lost 5, with 19 bases in between. The germline CDR1 and CDR2 sequences are SGDLS and YYNGEE.

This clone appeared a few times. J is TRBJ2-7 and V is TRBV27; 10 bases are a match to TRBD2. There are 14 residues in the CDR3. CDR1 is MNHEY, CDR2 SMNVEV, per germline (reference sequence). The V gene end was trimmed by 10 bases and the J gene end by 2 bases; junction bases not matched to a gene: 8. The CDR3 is CANYPSGRAYEQYF. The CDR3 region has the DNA TGTGCCAACTACCCGAGCGGGAGGGCCTACGAGCAGTACTTC.

The CDR3 coding sequence is TGTGCCAGTCCCGTTCGGGACAGGGGCCCCTATAGCAATCAGCCCCAGCATTTT. Its translation is CASPVRDRGPYSNQPQHF. The chain has TRBV27 and TRBJ1-5; 10 positions match TRBD1. Germline CDR1 and CDR2: MNHEY and SMNVEV (reference sequence). V shed 9 bases and J 0 bases; nucleotides not matched to a gene: 14. The CDR3 is 18 residues long.

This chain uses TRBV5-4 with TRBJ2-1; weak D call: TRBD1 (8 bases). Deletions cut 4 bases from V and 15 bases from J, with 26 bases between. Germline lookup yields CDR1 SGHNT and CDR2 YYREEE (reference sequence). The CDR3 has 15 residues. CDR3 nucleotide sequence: TGTGCCAGCAGCCCCGGGCGGCAGGGGGCGGGGGACGCGTTCTTC. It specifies CASSPGRQGAGDAFF.

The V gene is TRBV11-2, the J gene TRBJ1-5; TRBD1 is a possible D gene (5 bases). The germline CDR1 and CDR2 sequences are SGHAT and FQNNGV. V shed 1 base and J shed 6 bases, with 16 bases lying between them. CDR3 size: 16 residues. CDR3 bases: TGTGCCAGCAGCTTAGGGGCAGGGCAGCGAGGTCAGCCCCAGCATTTT. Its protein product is CASSLGAGQRGQPQHF.